The 14 T cell receptor beta chains given below trace back to one sample, sequenced in a study of blood T cells in healthy people across ages. Next came a second PCR, run for roughly 6 to 11 cycles, which used a sample-barcoded 5' primer along with a J-beta primer mix. One entry per CDR3 protein results from TCRdb running MiXCR on the 5' RACE reads. The sample lists about 600,000 distinct CDR3 sequences, around 48% seen once, with approximately 25% in the top ten. Sequencing was done on a sample of blood. The receptors originated from an older man in good health.

This chain connects TRBV9 to TRBJ2-1; D may be TRBD2 (6 bases). Germline values: CDR1 SGDLS, CDR2 YYNGEE. V was cut by 4 bases and J by 2 bases, with 13 bases left in between. The CDR3 length is 15 residues. The CDR3 DNA reads as TGTGCCAGCAGCCCTACTAGCAGCCCCTACAATGAGCAGTTCTTC. It yields the protein CASSPTSSPYNEQFF.

This clonotype has more than one count but fewer than ten. The J gene is TRBJ1-2, the V gene TRBV7-9, with D possibly being TRBD1 (5 bases). The V gene's germline CDR1 is SEHNR and CDR2 FQNEAQ (reference sequence). V dropped 4 bases and J dropped 5 bases, with 11 bases sitting between them. The CDR3 consists of 13 residues. The CDR3 region has the DNA TGTGCCAGCAGCTGGGACCAGGGTTATGGCTACACCTTC. Protein sequence: CASSWDQGYGYTF.

The sample holds many counts of this clonotype. The chain has TRBV3-1 and TRBJ1-6; D not certain. CDR1 is LGHDT, CDR2 YNNKEL, per germline (reference sequence). The CDR3 covers 15 residues. V was clipped by 0 bases and J by 10 bases, with 13 bases between them. Written as DNA, the CDR3 is TGTGCCAGCAGCCAAGACCGCAACGTCGGGTCACCCCTCCACTTT. Amino acid sequence: CASSQDRNVGSPLHF.

The J gene is TRBJ2-2, the V gene TRBV10-3; the D gene is possibly TRBD1 (5 bases). Germline V gives CDR1 ENHRY, CDR2 SYGVKD. V lost 5 bases, J lost 1 base, and 11 bases lay in between. The CDR3 loop spans 15 amino acids. The DNA of the CDR3 is TGTGCCATCAGTAGGCAGGGCAAGAACACCGGGGAGCTGTTTTTT. Residues: CAISRQGKNTGELFF.

V gene TRBV18 combines with J gene TRBJ2-7; 10 nucleotides match TRBD1. CDR3 length equals 14 residues. Germline V CDR1 and CDR2: KGHSH, LQKENI. The trim removed 3 bases at V and 3 bases at J, leaving 2 bases unmatched. The CDR3 DNA reads as TGTGCCAGCTCACCCGGGACAGGGGACTACGAGCAGTACTTC. Translation: CASSPGTGDYEQYF.

V gene TRBV7-3 combines with J gene TRBJ2-1; D is uncertain. Between the trimmed V and J ends, which lost 2 bases and 3 bases, there was a span of 8 bases. The germline gives CDR1 SGHTA, CDR2 FQGTGA. This CDR3 is 14 amino acids long. This CDR3 reads CASSLLVGYNEQFF. DNA for the CDR3: TGTGCCAGCAGCTTATTGGTAGGCTACAATGAGCAGTTCTTC.

This clonotype was counted only a few times. The V call is TRBV11-3, the J call TRBJ2-1; tentative D call: TRBD2 (7 bases). In germline, CDR1 is SGHNT, CDR2 YENEEA. V was clipped by 6 bases and J by 8 bases, with 14 bases between them. The CDR3 has 13 residues. In DNA, the CDR3 is TGTGCCAGCAGTCTAAGGGGGGGCTATGAGCAGTTCTTC. Amino acids: CASSLRGGYEQFF.

V gene TRBV5-1 combines with J gene TRBJ2-3, with D perhaps TRBD2 (5 bases). The germline gives CDR1 SGHRS, CDR2 YFSETQ. The CDR3 consists of 16 residues. Trimming pared 1 base from V and 6 bases from J, leaving 18 bases between. DNA for the CDR3: TGCGCCAGCAGCTTGTTAGGGCGGCCGGGAAGGGATACGCAGTATTTT. Its translation: CASSLLGRPGRDTQYF. The whole variable domain, remainder taken from reference TRBV5-1 and TRBJ2-3, is KAGVTQTPRYLIKTRGQQVTLSCSPISGHRSVSWYQQTPGQGLQFLFEYFSETQRNKGNFPGRFSGRQFSNSRSEMNVSTLELGDSALYLCASSLLGRPGRDTQYFGPGTRLTVL.

Comment on this clonotype: A read error may account for a junction end that differs from germline. CDR3 nucleotide sequence: TGCTCCAGCAGTGCCAACACCGGTGAGCAGTTCTTC. Translated, it gives CSSSANTGEQFF. The chain is built from TRBV10-2 and TRBJ2-1, with no clear D. The CDR3 has 12 residues. CDR1 and CDR2 from the germline V gene are WSHSY and SAAADI.

This clonotype was detected a few times. The chain combines TRBV20-1 with TRBJ2-3, with 9 bases fitting TRBD2. Looked up from germline, CDR1 is DFQATT and CDR2 is SNEGSKA (reference sequence). The CDR3 has 15 amino acids. The junction had 9 bases not matched to a gene; V was cut back by 5 bases and J by 3 bases. For the CDR3, the DNA is TGCAGTGCTTCTAATAGCGGGAGTCGGACAGATACGCAGTATTTT. It translates to CSASNSGSRTDTQYF.

By share of the sample, this clonotype is medium-sized. The chain carries TRBV6-5 and TRBJ2-1; tentative D call: TRBD2 (5 bases). The CDR3 runs 13 residues. Germline assignment: CDR1 MNHEY and CDR2 SVGAGI. Deletions cut 2 bases from V and 12 bases from J, with 14 bases between. CDR3 sequence: CASSYASLKGQFF. The CDR3, as DNA: TGTGCCAGCAGTTACGCTAGCCTTAAAGGGCAGTTCTTC.

This chain connects TRBV12-3 or TRBV12-4 to TRBJ2-7, with D tentatively TRBD1 (6 bases). V shed 6 bases and J shed 1 base, with 25 bases lying between them. The CDR3 runs to 18 residues. The CDR3 spells CASRQPGHHPPLSYEQYF. The CDR3 DNA reads TGTGCCAGCAGACAACCGGGACACCACCCTCCGTTATCCTACGAGCAGTACTTC.

The rearrangement links TRBV14 to TRBJ2-7; 9 bases match TRBD2. The J call is doubtful: the DNA matches TRBJ2-5 better. Germline CDR1 and CDR2: SGHDN and FVKESK. The CDR3 consists of 14 residues. Here the CDR3 reads CASSQIAGEKTQYF. The CDR3 nucleotides are TGTGCCAGCAGCCAGATAGCGGGGGAAAAGACCCAGTACTTC.

This clonotype was observed a handful of times. The V call is TRBV7-2, the J call TRBJ2-1; 11 bases are a match to TRBD2. This CDR3 has 17 amino acids. V shed 5 bases, J shed 5 bases, and the junction held 11 bases outside the gene matches. Germline V lookup: CDR1 SGHTA, CDR2 FQGNSA. CDR3 bases: TGTGCCAGCAGCCCAATGGGTAGCGGGAGGGCGGACAATGAGCAGTTCTTC. Translating it yields CASSPMGSGRADNEQFF.